One sample yielded the 10 T cell receptor beta chains listed below, sequenced in a study of identical twins. From the 5' RACE reads, TCRdb called clonotypes with MiXCR, one entry per CDR3 protein. The sample shows some 900,000 distinct CDR3 sequences, roughly 12% of them seen only once. These data also formed part of another study, on yellow fever vaccine responses in identical twins.

Source material: PBMCs. The receptors originated from a woman aged 18-30 years in good health.

This clonotype was observed at least ten times. The junction and the germline gene differ at one end; a read error may be behind it. The chain uses TRBV3-1 and TRBJ2-1; 9 bases line up with TRBD2. The CDR3 extends over 11 amino acids. CDR1 is LGHDT, CDR2 YNNKEL, per germline (reference sequence). The CDR3 DNA reads TGTGCCAGCAGCCAAGGCGGGAGGGTGCTCTTC. This gives the protein CASSQGGRVLF.

This clonotype was recorded a few times. V is TRBV10-3 and J is TRBJ2-3, with unresolved D. The CDR3 sequence is 13 residues long. CDR1 is ENHRY, CDR2 SYGVKD, per germline. V was trimmed by 7 bases and J by 2 bases, leaving 10 bases between them. The CDR3, as DNA: TGTGCCATCATGGCCAGCTCCACAGATACGCAGTATTTT. Translation: CAIMASSTDTQYF.

This clonotype was seen a handful of times. The chain couples TRBV29-1 to TRBJ2-5; 7 nucleotides line up with TRBD2. The CDR3 runs 14 residues. The V gene end was trimmed by 7 bases and the J gene end by 5 bases; junction bases not matched to a gene: 13. Germline V gene lookup returns CDR1 SQVTM and CDR2 ANQGSEA. The CDR3 loop reads CSAPSRGLRETQYF. The DNA for the CDR3 is TGCAGCGCCCCGTCGCGGGGGTTGAGGGAGACCCAGTACTTC.

This chain uses TRBV24-1 with TRBJ2-1, with 9 bases fitting TRBD2. The V and J ends lost 5 bases and 6 bases, in that order; junction bases with no gene match: 10. Germline V gene lookup returns CDR1 KGHDR and CDR2 SFDVKD. CDR3 length equals 16 residues. The CDR3 loop reads CATSGASGVIGNEQFF. CDR3 in DNA: TGTGCCACCAGTGGAGCTAGCGGGGTTATTGGCAATGAGCAGTTCTTC.

This rearrangement joins TRBV7-8 to TRBJ2-5; TRBD1 or TRBD2 may be the D gene (6 bases each). The CDR3 loop spans 17 amino acids. V was clipped by 1 base and J by 5 bases, with 20 bases between them. Germline lookup yields CDR1 SGHVS and CDR2 FQNEAQ. CDR3 protein: CASSLDGSGASDETQYF. DNA of the CDR3: TGTGCCAGCAGCTTAGACGGGTCAGGGGCTAGCGATGAGACCCAGTACTTC. The whole variable domain, remainder taken from reference TRBV7-8 and TRBJ2-5, is GAGVSQSPRYKVAKRGQDVALRCDPISGHVSLFWYQQALGQGPEFLTYFQNEAQLDKSGLPSDRFFAERPEGSVSTLKIQRTQQEDSAVYLCASSLDGSGASDETQYFGPGTRLLVL.

In this sample, this clonotype turned up a few times. J is TRBJ2-2 and V is TRBV12-3 or TRBV12-4; 8 nucleotides align to TRBD1. V trimming: 4 bases; J trimming: 3 bases; junction bases outside the gene matches: 7. This CDR3 region has 16 residues. The CDR3 DNA reads as TGTGCCAGCAGTTCCGGACAGGGCGGCGACACCGGGGAGCTGTTTTTT. This gives the protein CASSSGQGGDTGELFF.

This clonotype was seen more than once but under ten times. The rearrangement joins TRBV15 to TRBJ1-1; 7 bases are shared with TRBD1. Germline loops: CDR1 LNHNV, CDR2 YYDKDF (reference sequence). Trimming at V came to 6 bases and at J to 1 base, leaving 5 bases not matched to a gene. This CDR3 has 14 amino acids. Written as DNA, the CDR3 is TGTGCCACCAGGGGGACAGATAAGAACACTGAAGCTTTCTTT. This translates into CATRGTDKNTEAFF.

This clonotype was seen a handful of times. The chain couples TRBV12-3 or TRBV12-4 to TRBJ1-5; D is uncertain. This CDR3 is 14 amino acids long. V was cut by 7 bases and J by 2 bases, with 12 bases left in between. CDR3 region: CASTLDVGNQPQHF. CDR3 sequence (DNA): TGTGCCAGCACCCTCGATGTCGGCAATCAGCCCCAGCATTTT.

This clonotype was picked up many times. The gene calls are TRBV12-3 or TRBV12-4 and TRBJ1-5; D gene ambiguous. CDR3 length: 13 amino acids. Trimming pared 5 bases from V and 4 bases from J, leaving 9 bases between. CDR3 sequence: CASSDTANQPQHF. The CDR3 region has the DNA TGTGCCAGCAGTGACACAGCGAATCAGCCCCAGCATTTT.

This clonotype was seen only a few times. The V call is TRBV7-2, the J call TRBJ2-7; 10 positions agree with TRBD2. CDR3 length: 17 residues. Germline V CDR1 and CDR2: SGHTA, FQGNSA. J lost 0 bases, V lost 0 bases, and 5 bases had no gene match. The CDR3 DNA reads TGTGCCAGCAGCTTAGCGCCCCTAGCGGGAGCCTCCTACGAGCAGTACTTC. Protein: CASSLAPLAGASYEQYF. The entire variable domain, with the rest obtained from reference TRBV7-2 and TRBJ2-7, is as follows: GAGVSQSPSNKVTEKGKDVELRCDPISGHTALYWYRQSLGQGLEFLIYFQGNSAPDKSGLPSDRFSAERTGGSVSTLTIQRTQQEDSAVYLCASSLAPLAGASYEQYFGPGTRLTVT.